This T cell receptor (beta chain) was documented in a study of blood T cell repertoires in COVID-19. Study details: Specimens from acute and convalescent COVID-19 originated in the United States, Italy and Spain. PBMCs, B-cell-depleted T cells, or T cells were the source of the cDNA or gDNA that made up the material.

Original analysis: Amplification from reference gene primers served as the basis for estimated nucleated cell counts. Assay used: immunoSEQ multiplex PCR; TCRdb lists only in-frame clones, some missing. Clone size and the V and J calls come from that table; the DNA yielded D and trimming. There are some 190,000 clones in the sample; 80% to 90% occur only once, and around 5.2% lies in the top ten. There are 15 residues in the CDR3. V shed 3 bases and J shed 2 bases, with 11 bases lying between them. Germline V CDR1 and CDR2: ENHRY, SYGVKD. The TCR sequence derives from a woman aged 80 or over with acute or convalescent COVID-19. V and J are TRBV10-3 and TRBJ1-3; TRBD1 is a possible D gene (6 bases). The sample taken for sequencing was peripheral blood. CDR3 sequence: CAISDRDTTGNTIYF. The CDR3 nucleotides read TGTGCCATCAGTGACCGGGACACAACTGGAAACACCATATATTTT.